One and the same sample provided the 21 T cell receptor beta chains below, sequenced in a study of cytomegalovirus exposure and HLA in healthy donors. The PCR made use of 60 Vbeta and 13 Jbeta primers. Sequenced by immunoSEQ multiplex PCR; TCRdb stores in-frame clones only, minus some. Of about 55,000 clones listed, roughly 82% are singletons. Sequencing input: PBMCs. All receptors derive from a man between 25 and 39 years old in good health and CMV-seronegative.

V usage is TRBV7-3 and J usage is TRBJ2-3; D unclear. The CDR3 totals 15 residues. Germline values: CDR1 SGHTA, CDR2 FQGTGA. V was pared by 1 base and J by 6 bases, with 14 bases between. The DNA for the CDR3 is TGTGCCAGCAGCTTAAATTTAGCAACGCTGGATACGCAGTATTTT. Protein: CASSLNLATLDTQYF.

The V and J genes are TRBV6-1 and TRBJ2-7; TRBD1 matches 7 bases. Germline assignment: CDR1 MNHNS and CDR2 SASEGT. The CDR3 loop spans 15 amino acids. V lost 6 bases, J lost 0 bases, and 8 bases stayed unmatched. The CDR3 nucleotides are TGTGCCAGCAGGGAGACCGGGACAGCCTCCTACGAGCAGTACTTC. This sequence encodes CASRETGTASYEQYF.

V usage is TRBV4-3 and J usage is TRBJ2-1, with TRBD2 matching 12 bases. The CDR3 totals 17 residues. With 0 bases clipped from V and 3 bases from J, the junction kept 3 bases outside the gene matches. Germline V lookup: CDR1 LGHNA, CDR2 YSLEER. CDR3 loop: CASSQELAGGYYNEQFF. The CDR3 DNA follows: TGCGCCAGCAGCCAAGAACTAGCGGGAGGTTACTACAATGAGCAGTTCTTC.

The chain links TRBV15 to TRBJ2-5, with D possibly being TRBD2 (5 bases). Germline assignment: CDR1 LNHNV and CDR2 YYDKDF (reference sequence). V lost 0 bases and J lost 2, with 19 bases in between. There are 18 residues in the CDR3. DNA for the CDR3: TGTGCCACCAGCAGAGATTACCCCCTGTCTAGCTTACAAGAGACCCAGTACTTC. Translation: CATSRDYPLSSLQETQYF.

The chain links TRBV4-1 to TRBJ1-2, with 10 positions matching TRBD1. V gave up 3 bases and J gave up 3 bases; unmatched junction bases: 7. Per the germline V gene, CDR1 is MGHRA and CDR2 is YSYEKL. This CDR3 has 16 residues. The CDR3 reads CASSHHRQGADYGYTF. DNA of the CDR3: TGCGCCAGCAGCCATCATAGACAGGGGGCGGACTATGGCTACACCTTC.

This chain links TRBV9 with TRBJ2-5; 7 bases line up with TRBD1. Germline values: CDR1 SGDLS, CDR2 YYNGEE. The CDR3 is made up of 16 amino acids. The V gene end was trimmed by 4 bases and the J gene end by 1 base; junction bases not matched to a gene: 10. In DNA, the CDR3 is TGTGCCAGCAGCCATGGGGCAGGGGGTCCCCAAGAGACCCAGTACTTC. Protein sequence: CASSHGAGGPQETQYF.

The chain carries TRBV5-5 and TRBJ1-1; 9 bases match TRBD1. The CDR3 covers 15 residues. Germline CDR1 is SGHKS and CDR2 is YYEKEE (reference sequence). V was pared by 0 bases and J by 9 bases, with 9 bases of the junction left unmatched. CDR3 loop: CASSLGRDRAVKAFF. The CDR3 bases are TGTGCCAGCAGCTTGGGACGGGACAGGGCCGTGAAAGCTTTCTTT. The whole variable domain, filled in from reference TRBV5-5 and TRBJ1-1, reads DAGVTQSPTHLIKTRGQQVTLRCSPISGHKSVSWYQQVLGQGPQFIFQYYEKEERGRGNFPDRFSARQFPNYSSELNVNALLLGDSALYLCASSLGRDRAVKAFFGQGTRLTVV.

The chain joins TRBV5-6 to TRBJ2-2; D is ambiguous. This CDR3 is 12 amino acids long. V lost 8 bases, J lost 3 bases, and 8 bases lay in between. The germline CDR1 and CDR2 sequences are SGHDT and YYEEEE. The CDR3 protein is CASIGDTGELFF. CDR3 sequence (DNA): TGTGCCAGTATCGGAGACACCGGGGAGCTGTTTTTT.

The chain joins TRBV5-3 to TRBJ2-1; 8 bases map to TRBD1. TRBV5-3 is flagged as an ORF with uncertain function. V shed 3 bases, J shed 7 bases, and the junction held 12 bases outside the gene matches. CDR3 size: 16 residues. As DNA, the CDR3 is TGTGCCAGAAGCTCGGACAGGGAAAGTAATGGTAATGAGCAGTTCTTC. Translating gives CARSSDRESNGNEQFF.

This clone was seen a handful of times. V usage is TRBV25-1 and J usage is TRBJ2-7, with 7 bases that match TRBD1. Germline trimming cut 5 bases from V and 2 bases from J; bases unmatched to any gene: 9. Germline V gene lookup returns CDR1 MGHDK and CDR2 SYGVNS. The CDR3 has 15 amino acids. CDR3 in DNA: TGTGCCAGCAGTCCCCTCAACAGGGGAACCTACGAGCAGTACTTC. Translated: CASSPLNRGTYEQYF.

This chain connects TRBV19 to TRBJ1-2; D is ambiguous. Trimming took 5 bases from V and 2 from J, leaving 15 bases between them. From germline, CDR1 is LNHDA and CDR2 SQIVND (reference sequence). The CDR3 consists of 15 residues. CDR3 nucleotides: TGTGCCAGTAGTCCCCTTGAGAGGAACAACTATGGCTACACCTTC. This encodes CASSPLERNNYGYTF.

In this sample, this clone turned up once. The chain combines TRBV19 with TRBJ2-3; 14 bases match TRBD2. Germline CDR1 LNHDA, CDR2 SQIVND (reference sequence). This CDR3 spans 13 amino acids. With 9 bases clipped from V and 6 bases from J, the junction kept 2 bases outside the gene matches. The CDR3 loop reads CASRLAGGDTQYF. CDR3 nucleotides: TGTGCCAGCCGACTAGCGGGAGGGGATACGCAGTATTTT.

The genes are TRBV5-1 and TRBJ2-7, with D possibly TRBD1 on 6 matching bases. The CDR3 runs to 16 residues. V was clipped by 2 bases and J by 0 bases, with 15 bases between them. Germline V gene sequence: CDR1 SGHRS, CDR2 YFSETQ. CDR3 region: CASSFSDSSYSYEQYF. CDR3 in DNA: TGCGCCAGCAGCTTTTCGGACAGCAGTTACTCCTACGAGCAGTACTTC.

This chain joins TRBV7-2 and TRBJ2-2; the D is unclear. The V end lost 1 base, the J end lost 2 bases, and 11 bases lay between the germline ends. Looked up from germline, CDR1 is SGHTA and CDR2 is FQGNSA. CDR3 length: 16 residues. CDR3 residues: CASSLGGSVNTGELFF. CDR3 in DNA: TGTGCCAGCAGCTTAGGTGGCAGCGTAAACACCGGGGAGCTGTTTTTT.

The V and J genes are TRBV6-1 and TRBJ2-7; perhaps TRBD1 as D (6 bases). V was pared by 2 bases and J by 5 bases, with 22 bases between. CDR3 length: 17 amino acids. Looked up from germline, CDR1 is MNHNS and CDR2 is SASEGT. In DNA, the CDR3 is TGTGCCAGCAGTGAATATGACAGGATTGGGACGCGCAACGAGCAGTACTTC. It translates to CASSEYDRIGTRNEQYF.

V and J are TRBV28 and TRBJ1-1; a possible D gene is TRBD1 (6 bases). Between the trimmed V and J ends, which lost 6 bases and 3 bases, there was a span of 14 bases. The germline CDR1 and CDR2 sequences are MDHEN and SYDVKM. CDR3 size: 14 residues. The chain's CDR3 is CASSPYRADTEAFF. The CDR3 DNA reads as TGTGCCAGCAGCCCCTACAGGGCTGACACTGAAGCTTTCTTT.

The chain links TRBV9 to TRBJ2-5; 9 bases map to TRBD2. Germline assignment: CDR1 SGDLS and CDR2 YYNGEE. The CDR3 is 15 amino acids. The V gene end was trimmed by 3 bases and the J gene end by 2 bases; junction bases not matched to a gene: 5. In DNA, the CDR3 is TGTGCCAGCAGCGAGGCTAGCGGGACGCAAGAGACCCAGTACTTC. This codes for CASSEASGTQETQYF.

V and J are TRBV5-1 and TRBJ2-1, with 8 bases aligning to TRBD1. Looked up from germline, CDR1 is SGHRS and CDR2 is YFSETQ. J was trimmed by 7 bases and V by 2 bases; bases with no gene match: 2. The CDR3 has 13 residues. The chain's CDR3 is CASSFQGANEQFF. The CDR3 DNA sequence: TGCGCCAGCAGCTTCCAGGGGGCTAATGAGCAGTTCTTC.

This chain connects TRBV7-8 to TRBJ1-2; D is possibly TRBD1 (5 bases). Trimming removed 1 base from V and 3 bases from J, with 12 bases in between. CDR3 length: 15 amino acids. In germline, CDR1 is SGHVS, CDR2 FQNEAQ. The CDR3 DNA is TGTGCCAGCAGCTTAGGCGGGGGAGTGGACTATGGCTACACCTTC. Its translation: CASSLGGGVDYGYTF.

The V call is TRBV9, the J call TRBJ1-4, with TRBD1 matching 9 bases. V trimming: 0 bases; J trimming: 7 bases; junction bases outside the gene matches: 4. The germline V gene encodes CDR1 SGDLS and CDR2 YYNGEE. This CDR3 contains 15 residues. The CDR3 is CASSVDGTGREKLFF. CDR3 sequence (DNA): TGTGCCAGCAGCGTAGATGGGACAGGGCGTGAAAAACTGTTTTTT.

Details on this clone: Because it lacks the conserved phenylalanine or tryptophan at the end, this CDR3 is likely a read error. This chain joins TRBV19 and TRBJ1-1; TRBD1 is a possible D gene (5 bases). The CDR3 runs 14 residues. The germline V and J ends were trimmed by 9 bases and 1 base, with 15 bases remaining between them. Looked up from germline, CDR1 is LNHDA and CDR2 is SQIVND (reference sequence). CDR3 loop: CASNREGSNTEAFL. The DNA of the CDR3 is TGTGCCAGCAACCGGGAGGGGTCGAACACTGAAGCTTTCCTT.